This T cell receptor (beta chain) was identified in a study of blood T cells in healthy people across ages. A second PCR, run for about 7 to 11 cycles, used a sample-barcoded 5' primer plus a J-beta primer mix. TCRdb redid the calling of the 5' RACE reads with MiXCR, one entry per CDR3 protein. The sample lists 650,000 to 950,000 distinct CDR3 sequences; roughly 44% were seen once. This clonotype appeared many times. Trimming pared 4 bases from V and 0 bases from J, leaving 13 bases between. Germline V gene sequence: CDR1 DFQATT, CDR2 SNEGSKA (reference sequence). The CDR3 runs to 14 residues. This sequence was found in a man aged 60 to 69 in good health. The J gene is TRBJ2-7, the V gene TRBV20-1; D possibly uses TRBD1 or TRBD2 (7 bases each). Sequences were obtained from blood. In nucleotides, the CDR3 is TGCAGTGCTAAGCAGGGGGGGGCCTCCTACGAGCAGTACTTC. Translation gives CSAKQGGASYEQYF.